This T cell receptor (beta chain) was identified in a study of monozygotic twins with inflammatory bowel disease. Study-wide results and limits: Versus healthy twins, IBD patients showed fewer clonotypes shared with others, especially with disease activity.

From roughly 3,200 ng of total RNA, each TCR library was prepared. A template switching step added UMIs, each with a 6-nucleotide sample barcode. For each CDR3 protein, TCRdb gives one entry from its re-call of the 5' RACE reads, without DNA. This table lists 350,000 to 500,000 distinct CDR3 sequences. On this clonotype itself: Its target is unknown.

The V gene's germline CDR1 is SGHTA and CDR2 FQGNSA. There are 13 residues in the CDR3. This TCR was sampled from a human donor with ulcerative colitis or Crohn's disease, or a healthy co-twin of an affected twin (not recorded which). The chain carries TRBV7-2 and TRBJ2-7. Sample: blood. The chain's CDR3 is CASSPESSYEQYF.